The sequence of this T cell receptor beta chain was determined in a study of T cells expressing NK-cell markers. Regarding the study as a whole: About six donors showed dominant NKG2C+ clonotypes comprising roughly 1.0-7.5% of their CD8+ T cells.

Reanalyzing the 5' RACE reads, TCRdb keeps one entry per CDR3 protein, without DNA. This table holds some 340,000 distinct CDR3 sequences. Germline V lookup: CDR1 LGHNA, CDR2 YNFKEQ. This CDR3 comprises 17 residues. Comments on this clonotype: Its antigen is not known.

The rearrangement uses TRBV4-2 and TRBJ2-5. The clonotype originates from a man aged 18 to 69 in good health. Input material: blood T cells: a sorted CD56 or NKG2C T cell subset, CD4+ or CD8+ T cells, or bulk PBMC T cells (not recorded which). CDR3 protein: CASSQDLGGQVLGTQYF.